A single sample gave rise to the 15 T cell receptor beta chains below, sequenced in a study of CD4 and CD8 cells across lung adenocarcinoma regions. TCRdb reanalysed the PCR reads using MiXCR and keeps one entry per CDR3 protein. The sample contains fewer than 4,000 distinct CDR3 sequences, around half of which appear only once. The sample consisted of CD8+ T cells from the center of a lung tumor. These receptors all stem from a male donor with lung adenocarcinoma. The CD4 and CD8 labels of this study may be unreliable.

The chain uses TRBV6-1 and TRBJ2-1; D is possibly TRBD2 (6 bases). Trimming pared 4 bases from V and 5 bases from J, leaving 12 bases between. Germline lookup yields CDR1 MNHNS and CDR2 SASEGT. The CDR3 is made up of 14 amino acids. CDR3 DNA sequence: TGTGCCAGCAGTGCGGGACTCAATCACAATGAGCAGTTCTTC. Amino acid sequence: CASSAGLNHNEQFF.

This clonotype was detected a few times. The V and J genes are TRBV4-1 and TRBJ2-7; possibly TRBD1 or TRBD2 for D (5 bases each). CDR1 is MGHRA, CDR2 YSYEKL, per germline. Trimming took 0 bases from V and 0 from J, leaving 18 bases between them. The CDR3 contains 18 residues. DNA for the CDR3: TGCGCCAGCAGCCAAGATGGAGGTCCGGGGACGGACTCCTACGAGCAGTACTTC. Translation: CASSQDGGPGTDSYEQYF.

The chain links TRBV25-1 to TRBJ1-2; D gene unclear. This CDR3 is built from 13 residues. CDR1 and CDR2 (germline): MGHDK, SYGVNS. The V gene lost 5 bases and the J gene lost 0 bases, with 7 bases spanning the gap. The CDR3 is CASSPGTNYGYTF. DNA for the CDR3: TGTGCCAGCAGTCCGGGTACTAACTATGGCTACACCTTC.

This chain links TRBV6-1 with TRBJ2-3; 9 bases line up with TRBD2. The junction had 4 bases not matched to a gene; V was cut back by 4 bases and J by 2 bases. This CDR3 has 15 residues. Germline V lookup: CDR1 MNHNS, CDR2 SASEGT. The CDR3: CASSASGAHTDTQYF. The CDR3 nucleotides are TGTGCCAGCAGTGCTAGCGGGGCCCACACAGATACGCAGTATTTT.

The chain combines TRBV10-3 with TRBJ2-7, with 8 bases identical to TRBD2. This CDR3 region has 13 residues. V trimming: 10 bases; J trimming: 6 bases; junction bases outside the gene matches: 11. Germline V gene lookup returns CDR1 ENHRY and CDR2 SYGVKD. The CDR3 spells CATQEREIGEQYF. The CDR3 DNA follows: TGTGCCACCCAAGAGCGGGAGATCGGCGAGCAGTACTTC.

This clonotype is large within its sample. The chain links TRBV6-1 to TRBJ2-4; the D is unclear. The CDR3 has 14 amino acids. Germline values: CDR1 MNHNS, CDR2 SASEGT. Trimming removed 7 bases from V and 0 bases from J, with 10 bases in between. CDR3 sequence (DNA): TGTGCCAGCACCCACCGGGTAGCCAAAAACATTCAGTACTTC. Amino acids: CASTHRVAKNIQYF.

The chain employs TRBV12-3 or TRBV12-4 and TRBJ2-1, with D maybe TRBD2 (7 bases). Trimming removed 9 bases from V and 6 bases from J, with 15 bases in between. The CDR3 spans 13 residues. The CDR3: CASSAGAVNEQFF. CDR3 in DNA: TGTGCCAGTTCCGCGGGGGCAGTCAATGAGCAGTTCTTC.

The CDR3 sequence is CASSLTALNYGYTF. The CDR3 coding sequence is TGTGCCAGCAGTTTAACAGCCCTTAACTATGGCTACACCTTC. The chain employs TRBV27 and TRBJ1-2; D uncertain. This CDR3 has 14 amino acids. V was cut by 2 bases and J by 1 base, with 8 bases left in between. Germline values: CDR1 MNHEY, CDR2 SMNVEV (reference sequence).

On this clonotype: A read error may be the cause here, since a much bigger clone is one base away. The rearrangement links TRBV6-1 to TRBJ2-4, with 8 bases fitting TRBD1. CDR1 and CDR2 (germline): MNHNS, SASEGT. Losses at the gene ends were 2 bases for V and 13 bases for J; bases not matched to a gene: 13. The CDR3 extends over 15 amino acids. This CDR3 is CASSESAGGSNEQYF. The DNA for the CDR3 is TGTGCCAGCAGTGAAAGTGCAGGGGGCTCGAATGAGCAGTACTTC.

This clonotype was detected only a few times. CDR3 bases: TGCGCCAGCAGTGATGGCCAATCGAACACCGGGGAGCTGTTTTTT. Its protein is CASSDGQSNTGELFF. This chain connects TRBV10-2 to TRBJ2-2; D remains ambiguous. CDR3 length: 15 amino acids. The V gene's germline CDR1 is WSHSY and CDR2 SAAADI. The V gene lost 3 bases and the J gene lost 0 bases, with 8 bases spanning the gap.

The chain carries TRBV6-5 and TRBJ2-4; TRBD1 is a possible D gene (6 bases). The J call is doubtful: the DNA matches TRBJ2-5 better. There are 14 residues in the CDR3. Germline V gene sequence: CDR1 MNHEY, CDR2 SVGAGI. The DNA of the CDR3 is TGTGCCAGCAGTTCTGGGGGCGGAAAAGAGACCCAGTACTTC. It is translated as CASSSGGGKETQYF.

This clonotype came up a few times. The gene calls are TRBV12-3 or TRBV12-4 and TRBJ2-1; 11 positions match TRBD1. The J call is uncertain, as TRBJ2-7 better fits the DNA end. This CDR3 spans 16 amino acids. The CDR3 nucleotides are TGTGCCAGCAGTCCAGCCGGGACAGGGGGTCTCAATGAGCAGTACTTC. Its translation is CASSPAGTGGLNEQYF.

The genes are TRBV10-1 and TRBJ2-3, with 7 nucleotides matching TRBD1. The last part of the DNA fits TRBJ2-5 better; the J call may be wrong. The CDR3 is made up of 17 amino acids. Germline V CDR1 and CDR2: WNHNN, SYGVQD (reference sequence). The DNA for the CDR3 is TGCGCCAGCAGTGGGGGGCAGGGGGACAGTGACACAGATACCCAGTACTTC. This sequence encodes CASSGGQGDSDTDTQYF.

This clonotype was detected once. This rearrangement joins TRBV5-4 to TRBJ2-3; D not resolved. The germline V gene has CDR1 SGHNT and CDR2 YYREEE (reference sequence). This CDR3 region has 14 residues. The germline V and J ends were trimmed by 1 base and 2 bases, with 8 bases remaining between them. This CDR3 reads CASSLLDITDTQYF. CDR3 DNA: TGTGCCAGCAGCTTGCTAGATATCACAGATACGCAGTATTTT.

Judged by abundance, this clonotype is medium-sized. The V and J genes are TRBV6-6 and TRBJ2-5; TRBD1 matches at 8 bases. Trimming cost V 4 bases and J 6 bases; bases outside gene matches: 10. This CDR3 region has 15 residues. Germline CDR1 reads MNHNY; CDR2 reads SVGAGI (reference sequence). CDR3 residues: CASSSGQGPTKTQYF. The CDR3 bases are TGTGCCAGCAGTTCCGGACAGGGACCGACCAAGACCCAGTACTTC.